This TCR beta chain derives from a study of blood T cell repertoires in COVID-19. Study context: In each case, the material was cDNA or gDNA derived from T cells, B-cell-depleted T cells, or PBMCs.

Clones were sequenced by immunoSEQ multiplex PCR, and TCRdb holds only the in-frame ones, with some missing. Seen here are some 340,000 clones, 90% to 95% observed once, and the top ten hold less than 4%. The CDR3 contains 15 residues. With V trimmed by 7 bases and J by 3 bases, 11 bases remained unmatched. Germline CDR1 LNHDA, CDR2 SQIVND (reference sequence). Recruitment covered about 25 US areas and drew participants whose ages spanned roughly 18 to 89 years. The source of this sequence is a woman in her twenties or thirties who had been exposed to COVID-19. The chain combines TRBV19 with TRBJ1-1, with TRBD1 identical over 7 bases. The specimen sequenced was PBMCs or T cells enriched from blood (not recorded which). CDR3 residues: CASTGYRGRDTEAFF. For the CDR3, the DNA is TGTGCCAGTACAGGATACAGGGGCCGAGACACTGAAGCTTTCTTT.